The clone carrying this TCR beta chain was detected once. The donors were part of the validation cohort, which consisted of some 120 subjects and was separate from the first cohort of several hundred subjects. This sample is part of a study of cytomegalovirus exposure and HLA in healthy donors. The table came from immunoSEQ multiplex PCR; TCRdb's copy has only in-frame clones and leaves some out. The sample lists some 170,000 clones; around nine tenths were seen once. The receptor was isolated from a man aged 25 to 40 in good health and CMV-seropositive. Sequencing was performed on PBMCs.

The CDR3 protein is CASSTRSGAYEQYF. The CDR3, as DNA: TGTGCCAGCAGTACTCGGTCGGGGGCCTACGAGCAGTACTTC. The chain combines TRBV28 with TRBJ2-7, with TRBD2 as a possible D gene (6 bases). Trimming cost V 5 bases and J 2 bases, with 13 bases left between them. The germline V gene encodes CDR1 MDHEN and CDR2 SYDVKM. The CDR3 length is 14 residues.